The 16 T cell receptor beta chains in this list originate from one sample, sequenced in a study of OX40 agonist ivuxolimab in advanced cancers. Some clones are missing from TCRdb's copy, which holds only in-frame ones; the method was immunoSEQ multiplex PCR. This sample has about 83,000 clones, with about 81% found just once. The sample consisted of CD4+ or CD8+ T cells sorted from blood, taken in a trial of the OX40 agonist ivuxolimab. These TCRs come from an adult with an advanced solid tumor such as melanoma, head and neck, liver or kidney cancer.

This clone was counted only a few times. The chain joins TRBV19 to TRBJ1-2, with no clear D. Germline values: CDR1 LNHDA, CDR2 SQIVND (reference sequence). CDR3 length: 14 amino acids. Trimming removed 2 bases at V and 4 bases at J, with 11 bases between. The CDR3 DNA is TGTGCCAGTAGTATAAATGCAGTCCCCTATGGCTACACCTTC. It is translated as CASSINAVPYGYTF.

This clone was seen only once. The chain uses TRBV4-1 and TRBJ1-3; D might be TRBD1 (6 bases). Between the trimmed V and J ends, which lost 0 bases and 2 bases, there was a span of 8 bases. The CDR3 contains 15 residues. The germline gives CDR1 MGHRA, CDR2 YSYEKL. CDR3 coding DNA: TGCGCCAGCAGCCAAGATCACAGGGCTGGAAACACCATATATTTT. Translation: CASSQDHRAGNTIYF.

The chain carries TRBV7-8 and TRBJ1-5, with D hard to call. The V end was cut by 2 bases, the J end by 4 bases, with 3 bases between. CDR1 and CDR2 from the germline V gene are SGHVS and FQNEAQ. The CDR3 covers 12 residues. The CDR3 sequence is CASSLTNQPQHF. CDR3 DNA: TGTGCCAGCAGCTTAACTAATCAGCCCCAGCATTTT.

This rearrangement joins TRBV7-2 to TRBJ2-7; 7 nucleotides agree with TRBD2. Looked up from germline, CDR1 is SGHTA and CDR2 is FQGNSA. The V gene end was trimmed by 2 bases and the J gene end by 6 bases; junction bases not matched to a gene: 4. The CDR3 is 13 residues long. For the CDR3, the DNA is TGTGCCAGCAGCTTACGGGAGGTAGGCGAGCAGTACTTC. This translates into CASSLREVGEQYF.

About this clone: Other nucleotide sequences from this sample produce the same CDR3. The V call is TRBV6-5, the J call TRBJ1-5; tentative D call: TRBD1 (6 bases). The CDR3 runs 14 residues. Per germline, CDR1 MNHEY and CDR2 SVGAGI. V lost 0 bases and J lost 4, with 7 bases in between. CDR3 bases: TGTGCCAGCAGTTACTCCCAGGGGAATCAGCCCCAGCATTTT. It yields the protein CASSYSQGNQPQHF.

This clone was seen only once. The rearrangement uses TRBV19 and TRBJ1-5; D perhaps matches TRBD1 (6 bases). CDR3 size: 14 residues. Trimming took off 5 bases at V and 3 bases at J, with 11 bases between the two ends. The germline V gene encodes CDR1 LNHDA and CDR2 SQIVND (reference sequence). CDR3 sequence reads: CASSYRTDNQPQHF. Written as DNA, the CDR3 is TGTGCCAGTAGTTATAGGACAGACAATCAGCCCCAGCATTTT.

CDR3 bases: TGTGCCAGCAGCCACCCGTTCCAGGGCACTGAAGCTTTCTTT. Translation gives CASSHPFQGTEAFF. The chain is built from TRBV6-6 and TRBJ1-1; possible D gene TRBD1, 5 bases. The CDR3 covers 14 residues. Germline assignment: CDR1 MNHNY and CDR2 SVGAGI (reference sequence). The V gene lost 6 bases and the J gene lost 4 bases, with 15 bases spanning the gap.

This clone was counted between two and nine times. The J gene is TRBJ2-1, the V gene TRBV7-9; TRBD2 matches at 12 bases. CDR3 size: 18 residues. Looked up from germline, CDR1 is SEHNR and CDR2 is FQNEAQ (reference sequence). V lost 6 bases, J lost 9 bases, and 18 bases stayed unmatched. DNA of the CDR3: TGTGCCAGCAGTCTCCCTCCCCGACTAGCGGGAGTAAGAAGTGAGCAGTTCTTC. Translated: CASSLPPRLAGVRSEQFF.

V usage is TRBV14 and J usage is TRBJ1-2, with D possibly TRBD1 on 6 matching bases. The V gene lost 1 base and the J gene lost 5 bases, with 11 bases spanning the gap. From germline, CDR1 is SGHDN and CDR2 FVKESK. The CDR3 is 14 residues long. The CDR3 is CASSQVDRIYGYTF. DNA of the CDR3: TGTGCCAGCAGCCAAGTGGACAGAATATATGGCTACACCTTC.

The chain uses TRBV30 and TRBJ2-1, with 8 bases lining up with TRBD2. This CDR3 comprises 14 residues. V was clipped by 3 bases and J by 9 bases; unmatched bases: 10. Germline CDR1 is GTSNPN and CDR2 is SVGIG (reference sequence). CDR3 sequence (DNA): TGTGCCTGGAGCCAAGGACTAGCCCTAGGTGAGCAGTTCTTC. Protein: CAWSQGLALGEQFF.

The chain uses TRBV9 and TRBJ1-2; D gene uncertain. Germline CDR1 SGDLS, CDR2 YYNGEE. The CDR3 consists of 12 residues. V lost 0 bases and J 7 bases, leaving 7 bases between the germline ends. The CDR3 is CASSVGMGGYTF. CDR3 in DNA: TGTGCCAGCAGCGTAGGGATGGGTGGCTACACCTTC.

In nucleotides, the CDR3 is TGTGCCAGCAGCGTAGGGGGGACTACGTCCTACGAGCAGTACTTC. It codes for CASSVGGTTSYEQYF. This chain uses TRBV9 with TRBJ2-7; the match to TRBD2 covers 7 bases. V was clipped by 0 bases and J by 1 base; unmatched bases: 4. The length of the CDR3 is 15 residues. The germline gives CDR1 SGDLS, CDR2 YYNGEE.

This CDR3 is CASSQFPPGQDFYEQYF. Here the CDR3 DNA reads TGCGCCAGCAGCCAATTCCCACCGGGACAGGACTTCTACGAGCAGTACTTC. V usage is TRBV4-1 and J usage is TRBJ2-7; 8 bases fit TRBD1. CDR1 and CDR2 from the germline V gene are MGHRA and YSYEKL. The CDR3 contains 17 residues. V was pared by 2 bases and J by 3 bases, with 12 bases of the junction left unmatched.

The chain employs TRBV2 and TRBJ2-7; 10 bases align to TRBD2. The V gene end was trimmed by 6 bases and the J gene end by 3 bases; junction bases not matched to a gene: 8. The CDR3 extends over 15 amino acids. From germline, CDR1 is SNHLY and CDR2 FYNNEI. The CDR3 DNA sequence: TGTGCCAGCAGGCCTCGACTAGCGGGTGGCTACGAGCAGTACTTC. Encoded protein: CASRPRLAGGYEQYF.

V and J are TRBV11-2 and TRBJ2-7, with 9 bases identical to TRBD1. Germline V gene data show CDR1 as SGHAT and CDR2 as FQNNGV. V trimming: 5 bases; J trimming: 6 bases; junction bases outside the gene matches: 11. This CDR3 is 15 amino acids long. The CDR3, as DNA: TGTGCCAGCAGCACCTTCTCGGGGACAGGGTCCGAGCAGTACTTC. Translated: CASSTFSGTGSEQYF.

This chain connects TRBV7-9 to TRBJ2-1; 11 nucleotides align to TRBD1. This CDR3 has 18 amino acids. The ends lost 5 bases at V and 4 bases at J; junction bases unmatched: 13. Per the germline V gene, CDR1 is SEHNR and CDR2 is FQNEAQ (reference sequence). CDR3 residues: CASSLGSGQGEIYNEQFF. The DNA of the CDR3 is TGTGCCAGCAGCCTGGGGTCGGGACAGGGGGAGATTTACAATGAGCAGTTCTTC.